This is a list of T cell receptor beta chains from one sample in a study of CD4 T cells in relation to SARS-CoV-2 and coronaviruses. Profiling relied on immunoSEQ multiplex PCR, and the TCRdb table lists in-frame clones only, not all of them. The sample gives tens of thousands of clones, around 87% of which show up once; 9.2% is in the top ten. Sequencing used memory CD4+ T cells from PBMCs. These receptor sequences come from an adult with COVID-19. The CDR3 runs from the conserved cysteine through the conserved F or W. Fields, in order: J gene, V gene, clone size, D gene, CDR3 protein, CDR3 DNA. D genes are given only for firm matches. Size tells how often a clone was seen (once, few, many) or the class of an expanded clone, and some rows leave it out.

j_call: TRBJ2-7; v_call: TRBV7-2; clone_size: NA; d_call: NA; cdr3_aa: CASSPSGVHEQYF; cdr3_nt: TGTGCCAGCAGCCCCTCCGGGGTCCACGAGCAGTACTTC
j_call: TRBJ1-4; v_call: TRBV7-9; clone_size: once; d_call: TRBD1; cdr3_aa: CASSSDRATNEKLFF; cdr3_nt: TGTGCCAGCAGCTCGGACAGGGCAACTAATGAAAAACTGTTTTTT
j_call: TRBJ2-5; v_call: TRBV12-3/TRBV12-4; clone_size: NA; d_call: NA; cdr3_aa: CASTRGPPETQYF; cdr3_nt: TGTGCCAGCACCCGCGGGCCCCCAGAGACCCAGTACTTC
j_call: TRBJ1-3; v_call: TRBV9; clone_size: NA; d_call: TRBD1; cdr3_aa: CASSVGGQGTSGNTIYF; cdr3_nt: TGTGCCAGCAGCGTAGGGGGACAGGGAACCTCTGGAAACACCATATATTTT
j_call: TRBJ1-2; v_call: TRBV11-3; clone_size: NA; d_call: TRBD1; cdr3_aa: CASSQEGTGSRFDGYTF; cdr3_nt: TGTGCCAGCAGCCAAGAGGGGACAGGGTCTCGTTTCGATGGCTACACCTTC
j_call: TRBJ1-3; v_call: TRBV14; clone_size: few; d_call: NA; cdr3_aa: CASSRFDLSTIYF; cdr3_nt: TGTGCCAGCAGCCGTTTCGACCTCTCCACCATATATTTT
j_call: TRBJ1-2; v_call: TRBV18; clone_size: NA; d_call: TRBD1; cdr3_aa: CASSPPTGGPYGYTF; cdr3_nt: TGTGCCAGCTCACCACCGACAGGGGGTCCCTATGGCTACACCTTC
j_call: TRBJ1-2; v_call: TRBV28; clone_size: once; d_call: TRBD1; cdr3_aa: CASSFGTGGGYGYTF; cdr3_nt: TGTGCCAGCAGTTTTGGAACAGGGGGCGGCTATGGCTACACCTTC
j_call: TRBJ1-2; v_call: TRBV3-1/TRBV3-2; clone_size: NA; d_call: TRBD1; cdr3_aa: CASSQRTGSYGYTF; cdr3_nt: TGTGCCAGCAGCCAAAGGACAGGGAGCTATGGCTACACCTTC
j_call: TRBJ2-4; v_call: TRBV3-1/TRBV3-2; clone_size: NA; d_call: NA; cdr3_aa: CASSLLGKNIQYF; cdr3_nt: TGTGCCAGCAGCCTCCTGGGTAAAAACATTCAGTACTTC
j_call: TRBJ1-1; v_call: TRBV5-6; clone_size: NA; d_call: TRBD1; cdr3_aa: CASSSRQGTRTEAFF; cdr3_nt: TGTGCCAGCAGCTCCCGACAGGGGACCCGCACTGAAGCTTTCTTT
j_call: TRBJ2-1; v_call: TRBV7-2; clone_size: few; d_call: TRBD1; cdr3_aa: CASSSSGTVHNEQFF; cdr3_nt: TGTGCCAGCAGCTCGTCCGGGACAGTCCACAATGAGCAGTTCTTC
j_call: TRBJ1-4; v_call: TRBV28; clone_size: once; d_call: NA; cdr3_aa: CASSTRGFNEKLFF; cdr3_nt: TGTGCCAGCAGTACTAGGGGGTTTAATGAAAAACTGTTTTTT
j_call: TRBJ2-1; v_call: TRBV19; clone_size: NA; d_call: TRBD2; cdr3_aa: CASSISRLAEQFF; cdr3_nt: TGTGCCAGTAGTATATCACGACTAGCTGAGCAGTTCTTC
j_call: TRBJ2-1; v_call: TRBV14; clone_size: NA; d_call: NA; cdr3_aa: CASSQDLRMGTINEQFF; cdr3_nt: TGTGCCAGCAGCCAAGATCTTAGGATGGGTACTATCAATGAGCAGTTCTTC
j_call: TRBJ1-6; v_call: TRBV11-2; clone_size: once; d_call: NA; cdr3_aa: CASSLDRGNLNSPLHF; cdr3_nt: TGTGCCAGCAGCTTAGATCGTGGGAATTTGAATTCACCCCTCCACTTT
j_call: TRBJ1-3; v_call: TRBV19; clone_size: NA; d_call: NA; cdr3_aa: CASSRPGSGNTIYF; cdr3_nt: TGTGCCAGCTCGCGCCCGGGTTCTGGAAACACCATATATTTT
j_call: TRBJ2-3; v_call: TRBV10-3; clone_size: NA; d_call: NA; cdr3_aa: CAISVSTDTQYF; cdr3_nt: TGTGCCATCAGTGTCTCTACAGATACGCAGTATTTT
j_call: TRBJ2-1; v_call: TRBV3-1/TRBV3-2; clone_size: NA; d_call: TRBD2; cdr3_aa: CASSQDQAGGPYNEQFF; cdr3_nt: TGTGCCAGCAGCCAAGATCAGGCGGGGGGGCCCTACAATGAGCAGTTCTTC
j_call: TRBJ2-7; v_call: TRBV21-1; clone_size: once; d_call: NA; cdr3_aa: CASSKAFRDREVYEQYF; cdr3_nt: TGTGCCAGCAGCAAAGCCTTCAGGGACAGGGAAGTCTACGAGCAGTACTTC
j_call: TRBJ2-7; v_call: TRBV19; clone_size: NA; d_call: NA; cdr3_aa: CASSMTLGNSYEQYF; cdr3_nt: TGTGCCAGTAGTATGACCCTCGGGAACTCCTACGAGCAGTACTTC
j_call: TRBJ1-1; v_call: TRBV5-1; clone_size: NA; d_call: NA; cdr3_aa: CASSSDGRRGTEAFF; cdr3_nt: TGCGCCAGCAGCTCGGATGGAAGGAGGGGGACTGAAGCTTTCTTT
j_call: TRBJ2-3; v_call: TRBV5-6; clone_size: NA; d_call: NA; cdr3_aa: CASSRPTVSTDTQYF; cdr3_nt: TGTGCCAGCAGCCGGCCGACAGTTAGCACAGATACGCAGTATTTT
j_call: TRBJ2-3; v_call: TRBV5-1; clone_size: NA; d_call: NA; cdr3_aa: CASSIDRTGSTDTQYF; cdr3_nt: TGCGCCAGCAGCATAGATCGGACCGGTAGCACAGATACGCAGTATTTT
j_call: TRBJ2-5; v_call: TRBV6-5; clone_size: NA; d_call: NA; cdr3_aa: CASSYSNRQETQYF; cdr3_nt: TGTGCCAGCAGTTACTCGAACAGACAAGAGACCCAGTACTTC
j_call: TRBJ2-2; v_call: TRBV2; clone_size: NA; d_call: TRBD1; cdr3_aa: CASSAQGASGGELFF; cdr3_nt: TGTGCCAGCAGTGCACAGGGGGCCAGCGGCGGGGAGCTGTTTTTT
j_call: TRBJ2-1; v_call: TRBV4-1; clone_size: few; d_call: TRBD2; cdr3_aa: CASSQAGGSAYNEQFF; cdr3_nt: TGCGCCAGCAGCCAGGCGGGGGGCTCGGCCTACAATGAGCAGTTCTTC
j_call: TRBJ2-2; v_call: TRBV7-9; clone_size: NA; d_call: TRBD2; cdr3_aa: CASSLRTSGGTYTGELFF; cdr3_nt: TGTGCCAGCAGCCTAAGGACTAGCGGAGGAACCTACACCGGGGAGCTGTTTTTT
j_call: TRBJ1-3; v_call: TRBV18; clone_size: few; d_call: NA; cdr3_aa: CASSRDSAGNTIYF; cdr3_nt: TGTGCCAGCTCACGGGACTCAGCTGGAAACACCATATATTTT
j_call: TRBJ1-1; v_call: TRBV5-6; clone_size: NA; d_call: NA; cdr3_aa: CASSFGQRNTEAFF; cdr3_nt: TGTGCCAGCAGCTTTGGGCAGCGGAACACTGAAGCTTTCTTT
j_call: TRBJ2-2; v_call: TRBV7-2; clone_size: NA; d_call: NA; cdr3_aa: CASSPTTVSTGELFF; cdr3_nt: TGTGCCAGCAGCCCAACGACAGTGAGCACCGGGGAGCTGTTTTTT
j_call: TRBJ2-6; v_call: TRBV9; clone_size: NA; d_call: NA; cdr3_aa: CASSVASSGANVLTF; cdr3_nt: TGTGCCAGCAGCGTAGCTTCCTCTGGGGCCAACGTCCTGACTTTC
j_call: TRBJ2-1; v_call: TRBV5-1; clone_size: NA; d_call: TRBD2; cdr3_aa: CASSFRTSDRPPYNEQFF; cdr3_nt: TGCGCCAGCAGCTTTAGGACTAGCGACCGTCCGCCCTACAATGAGCAGTTCTTC
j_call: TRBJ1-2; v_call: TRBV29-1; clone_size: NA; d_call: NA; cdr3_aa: CSADEGGGGYTF; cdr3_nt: TGCAGCGCTGACGAGGGGGGCGGGGGCTACACCTTC
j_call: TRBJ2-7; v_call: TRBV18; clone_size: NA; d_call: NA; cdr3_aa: CASSPGRPNYEQYF; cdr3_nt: TGTGCCAGCTCACCCGGCCGACCCAACTACGAGCAGTACTTC
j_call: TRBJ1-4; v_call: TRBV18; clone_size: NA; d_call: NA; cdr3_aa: CASSAQGMSEKLFF; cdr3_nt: TGTGCCAGCTCGGCACAGGGTATGAGTGAAAAACTGTTTTTT